The T cell receptor beta chain described here comes from a study of beta chain features in type 1 diabetes. Findings and limits, study-wide: Researchers reported that naive, central memory and Treg TCRB repertoires appeared more similar in patients than in healthy donors. Overrepresentation of cells with high TCR expression could result from cDNA sequencing.

Germline V lookup: CDR1 MGHRA, CDR2 YSYEKL. V lost 1 base and J lost 5; bases outside the gene matches: 6. The CDR3 spans 17 residues. Expressed TCRB transcripts got sequenced, as all isolated RNA was reverse transcribed. Using immunoSEQ multiplex PCR, the repertoire was profiled, and TCRdb retains in-frame clones only, with some absent. This table has about 320,000 clones, around 13% appearing once. This clone was counted only a few times. Its matching antigen is unknown. The source of this sequence is a man aged 25-40 years in good health. The chain carries TRBV4-1 and TRBJ2-2; 11 nucleotides line up with TRBD1. Sequenced: central memory CD4+ T cells from blood. CDR3 protein: CASSQGGTGGWTGELFF. The CDR3 region has the DNA TGCGCCAGCAGCCAAGGCGGGACAGGGGGGTGGACCGGGGAGCTGTTTTTT.